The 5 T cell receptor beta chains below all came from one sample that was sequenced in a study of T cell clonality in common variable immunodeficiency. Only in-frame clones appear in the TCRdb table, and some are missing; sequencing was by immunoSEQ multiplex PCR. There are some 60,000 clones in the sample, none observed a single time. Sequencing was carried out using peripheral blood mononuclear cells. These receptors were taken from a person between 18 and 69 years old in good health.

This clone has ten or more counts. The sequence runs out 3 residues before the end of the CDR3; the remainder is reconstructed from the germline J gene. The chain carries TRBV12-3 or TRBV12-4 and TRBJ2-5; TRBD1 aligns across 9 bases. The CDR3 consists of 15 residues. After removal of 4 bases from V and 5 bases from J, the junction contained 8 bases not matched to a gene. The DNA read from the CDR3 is TGTGCCAGCAGTTCCGGGACAGGGATGAGGGAGACC. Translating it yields CASSSGTGMRET. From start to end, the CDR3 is CASSSGTGMRETQYF.

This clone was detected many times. The CDR3: CASSPGQHTATTEAFF. CDR3 bases read: TGCGCCAGCAGCCCGGGACAACACACCGCTACCACTGAA. The chain employs TRBV5-1 and TRBJ1-1; D is perhaps TRBD1 (6 bases). Coverage ceases 3 residues before the CDR3 finishes, and the germline J gene fills in the end. The germline gives CDR1 SGHRS, CDR2 YFSETQ. The CDR3 is 16 residues long. With 4 bases removed from V and 4 bases from J, the gap between germline ends came to 20 bases.

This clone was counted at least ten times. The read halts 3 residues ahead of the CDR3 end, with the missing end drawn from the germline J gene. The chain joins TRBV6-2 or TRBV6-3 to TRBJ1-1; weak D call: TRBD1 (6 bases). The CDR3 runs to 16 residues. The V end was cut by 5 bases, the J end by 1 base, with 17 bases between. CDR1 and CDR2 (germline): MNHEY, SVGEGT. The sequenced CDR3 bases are TGTGCCAGCAGTACTGACCCCGGGACACAGAACACTGAA. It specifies CASSTDPGTQNTE. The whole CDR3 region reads CASSTDPGTQNTEAFF.

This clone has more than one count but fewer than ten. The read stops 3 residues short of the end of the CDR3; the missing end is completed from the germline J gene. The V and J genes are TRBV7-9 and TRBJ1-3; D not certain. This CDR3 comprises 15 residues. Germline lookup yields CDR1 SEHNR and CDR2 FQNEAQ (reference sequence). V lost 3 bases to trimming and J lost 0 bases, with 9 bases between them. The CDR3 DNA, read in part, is TGTGCCAGCAGCTTCACCGGGGTCTCTGGAAACACC. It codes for CASSFTGVSGNT. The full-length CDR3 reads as CASSFTGVSGNTIYF.

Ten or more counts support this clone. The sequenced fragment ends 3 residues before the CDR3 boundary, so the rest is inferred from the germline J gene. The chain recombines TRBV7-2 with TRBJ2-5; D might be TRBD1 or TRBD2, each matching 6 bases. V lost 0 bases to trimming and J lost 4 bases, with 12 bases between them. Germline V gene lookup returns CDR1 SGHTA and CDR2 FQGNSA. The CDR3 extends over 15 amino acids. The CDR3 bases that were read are TGTGCCAGCAGCTTAGCCATACAGGGAGGAGAGACC. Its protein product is CASSLAIQGGET. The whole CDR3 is CASSLAIQGGETQYF.